This TCR beta chain emerged from a study of blood T cell repertoires in COVID-19. At the level of the study: Nucleic acid was either cDNA or gDNA, and it came from T cells, B-cell-depleted T cells, or PBMCs.

The CDR3 is 15 residues long. CDR1 is SGHTA, CDR2 FQGNSA, per germline. V lost 4 bases to trimming and J lost 4 bases; unmatched junction nucleotides: 3. Original data processing: Reference gene primer amplification gave estimated nucleated cell counts. Here immunoSEQ multiplex PCR was the method, and the copy in TCRdb shows in-frame clones only, minus some. V, J and clone size were drawn from that table, and D and trimming were deduced from the DNA. Among around 88,000 clones listed, less than 85% were seen once. The sequenced material came from peripheral blood. The chain carries TRBV7-2 and TRBJ2-1; 11 bases line up with TRBD2. This sequence was found in a man between 50 and 59 years old who had recovered from COVID-19. The CDR3 nucleotides read TGTGCCAGCAGCTCGGGACTAGCGGCTTACAATGAGCAGTTCTTC. Translating gives CASSSGLAAYNEQFF.